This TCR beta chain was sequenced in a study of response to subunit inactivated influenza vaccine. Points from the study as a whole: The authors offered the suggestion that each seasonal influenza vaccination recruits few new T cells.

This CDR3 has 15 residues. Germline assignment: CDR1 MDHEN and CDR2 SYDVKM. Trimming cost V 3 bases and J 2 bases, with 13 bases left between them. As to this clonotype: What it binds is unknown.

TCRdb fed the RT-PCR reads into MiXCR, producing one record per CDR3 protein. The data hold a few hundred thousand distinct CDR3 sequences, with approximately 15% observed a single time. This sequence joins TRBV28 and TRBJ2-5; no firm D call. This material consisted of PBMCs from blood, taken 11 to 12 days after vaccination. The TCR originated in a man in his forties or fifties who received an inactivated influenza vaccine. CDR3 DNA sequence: TGTGCCAGCAGTTTCCTTGCAGTGGGGCAAGAGACCCAGTACTTC. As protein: CASSFLAVGQETQYF.